Included here is one T cell receptor (beta chain) sequence, with context. Its antigen is as yet unknown. The data originate from a study of CXCR3-negative and CXCR3-positive naive CD8 T cells. Study results and limitations: For the naive subsets, surface CD5 was similar, and TCR strength was inferred from TRB CDR3 properties.

UMI-labeled 5' RACE yielded the TRB cDNA libraries. TCRdb reprocessed the 5' RACE reads and stores each CDR3 protein as one record, lacking DNA. The clone table shows 40,000 to 45,000 distinct CDR3 sequences, with the ten largest holding around 15%. The CDR3 length is 12 residues. Sorting was done in triplicate for each CD8+ T cell subset (about 320,000 cells each). The chain employs TRBV12-3 or TRBV12-4 and TRBJ2-3; TCRdb's D call of TRBD2 is untestable without DNA. The sequence derives from a human donor in good health. Some clones in this sample may be carry-over from other donors' samples. The sequenced sample consisted of memory CD8+ T cells from blood. The CDR3 sequence: CASSRAQDTQYF.